This T cell receptor beta chain was captured in a study of blood T cell repertoires in COVID-19. Study-wide context: Sample material is recorded as cDNA or gDNA derived from T cells, B-cell-depleted T cells, or PBMCs.

How the authors handled the data: Estimation of nucleated cell counts relied on the amplification of reference gene primers. Assay used: immunoSEQ multiplex PCR; TCRdb lists only in-frame clones, some missing. That table furnishes V, J and clone size, whereas the DNA furnished D and trimming. The profile shows 110,000 to 150,000 clones, roughly four fifths of them singletons. This CDR3 is built from 15 residues. Germline CDR1 reads LGHDT; CDR2 reads YNNKEL (reference sequence). The J segment lost 7 bases and the V segment lost 5 bases, leaving 9 bases of the junction unmatched. Participants spanned ages about 18 to 89 years and resided in about two dozen US areas. Participants' reported clinical history set cohort assignment.

The TCR sequence derives from a woman between 18 and 30 years old who had been exposed to COVID-19. The chain is built from TRBV3-1 (or the pseudogene TRBV3-2) and TRBJ2-7, with TRBD1 matching 12 bases. Sequencing input: PBMCs or T cells enriched from blood (not recorded which). For the CDR3, the DNA is TGTGCCAGCAGCTTTCCGGGACAGGGGGCGGAAGAGCAGTACTTC. Amino acids: CASSFPGQGAEEQYF.